The T cell receptor (beta chain) under discussion was sequenced for a study of T-cell reconstitution after alpha-beta-depleted transplantation in children. Trimming removed 0 bases from V and 5 bases from J, with 10 bases in between. CDR1 is MNHNS, CDR2 SASEGT, per germline. The CDR3 has 14 residues. Preparation of the TCRbeta library used unique molecular identifiers. TCRdb analysed the PCR reads with MiXCR anew, one entry per CDR3 protein. The table shows 600,000 to 700,000 distinct CDR3 sequences, with about 15% occurring only once. This clonotype was seen ten or more times. The TCR was taken from a human donor who donated a stem cell graft to a child with acute myeloid leukemia. The sample in question was PBMCs from the stem cell graft donor, obtained from the stem cell graft. The rearrangement uses TRBV6-1 and TRBJ2-5; D is undetermined. The CDR3 spells CASSEAWGGETQYF. The CDR3 nucleotides are TGTGCCAGCAGTGAAGCATGGGGTGGGGAGACCCAGTACTTC.